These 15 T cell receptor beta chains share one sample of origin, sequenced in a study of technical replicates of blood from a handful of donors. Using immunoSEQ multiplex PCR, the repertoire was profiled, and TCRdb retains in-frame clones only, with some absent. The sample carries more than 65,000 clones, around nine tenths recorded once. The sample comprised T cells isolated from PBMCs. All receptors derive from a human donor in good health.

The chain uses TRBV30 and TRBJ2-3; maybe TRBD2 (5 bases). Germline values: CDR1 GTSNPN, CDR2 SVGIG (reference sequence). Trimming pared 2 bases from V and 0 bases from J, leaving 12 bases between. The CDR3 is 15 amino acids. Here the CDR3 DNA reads TGTGCCTGGAGTCCCTTCGAGCGGAGCACAGATACGCAGTATTTT. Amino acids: CAWSPFERSTDTQYF.

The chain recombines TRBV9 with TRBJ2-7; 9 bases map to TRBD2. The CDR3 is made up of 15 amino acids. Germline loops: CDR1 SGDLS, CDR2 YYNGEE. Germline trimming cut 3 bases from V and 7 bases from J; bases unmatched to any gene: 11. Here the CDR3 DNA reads TGTGCCAGCAGCGAAACTAGCGGGTGGCCGAGAGAGCAGTACTTC. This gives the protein CASSETSGWPREQYF.

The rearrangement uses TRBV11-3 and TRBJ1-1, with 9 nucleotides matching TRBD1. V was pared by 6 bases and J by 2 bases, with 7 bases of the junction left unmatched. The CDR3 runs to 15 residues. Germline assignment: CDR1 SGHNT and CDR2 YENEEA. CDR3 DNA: TGTGCCAGCAGGCCTCCGGGACAGGGAAACACTGAAGCTTTCTTT. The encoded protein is CASRPPGQGNTEAFF.

The DNA of the CDR3 is TGTGCCAGCAGCCATGGACAGGGGACCCCCTACGAGCAGTACTTC. As protein: CASSHGQGTPYEQYF. V and J are TRBV7-9 and TRBJ2-7; 9 nucleotides agree with TRBD1. Losses at the gene ends were 5 bases for V and 2 bases for J; bases not matched to a gene: 7. CDR3 length: 15 amino acids. Germline V gives CDR1 SEHNR, CDR2 FQNEAQ (reference sequence).

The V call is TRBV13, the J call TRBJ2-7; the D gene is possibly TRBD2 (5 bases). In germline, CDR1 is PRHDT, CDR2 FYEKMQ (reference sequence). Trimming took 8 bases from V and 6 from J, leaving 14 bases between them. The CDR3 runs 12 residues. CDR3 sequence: CASSIGLGEQYF. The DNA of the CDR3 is TGTGCCAGCTCCATTGGACTTGGCGAGCAGTACTTC.

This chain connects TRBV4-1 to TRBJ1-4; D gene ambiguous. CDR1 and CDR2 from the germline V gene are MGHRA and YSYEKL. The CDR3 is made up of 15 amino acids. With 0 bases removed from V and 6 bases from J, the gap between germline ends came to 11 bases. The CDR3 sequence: CASSQEGIGHEKLFF. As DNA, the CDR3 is TGCGCCAGCAGCCAAGAGGGCATAGGTCATGAAAAACTGTTTTTT.

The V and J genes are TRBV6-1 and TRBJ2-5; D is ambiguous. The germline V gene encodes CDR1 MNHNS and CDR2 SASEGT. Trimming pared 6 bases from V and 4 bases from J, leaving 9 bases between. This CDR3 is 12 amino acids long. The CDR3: CASSANRETQYF. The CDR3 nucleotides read TGTGCCAGCAGCGCTAATCGAGAGACCCAGTACTTC.

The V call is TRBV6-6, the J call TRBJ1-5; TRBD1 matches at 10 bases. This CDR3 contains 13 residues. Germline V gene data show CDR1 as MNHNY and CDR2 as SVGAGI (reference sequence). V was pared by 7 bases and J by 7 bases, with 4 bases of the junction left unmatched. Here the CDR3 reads CASTRTGGQPQHF. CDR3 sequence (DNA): TGTGCCAGCACCAGGACAGGGGGACAGCCCCAGCATTTT.

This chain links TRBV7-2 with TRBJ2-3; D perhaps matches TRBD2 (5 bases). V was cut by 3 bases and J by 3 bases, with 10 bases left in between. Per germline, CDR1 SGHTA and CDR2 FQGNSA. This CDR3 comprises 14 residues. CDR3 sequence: CASSFARATDTQYF. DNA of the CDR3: TGTGCCAGCAGCTTCGCGAGGGCTACAGATACGCAGTATTTT. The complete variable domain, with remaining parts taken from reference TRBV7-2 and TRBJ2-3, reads GAGVSQSPSNKVTEKGKDVELRCDPISGHTALYWYRQSLGQGLEFLIYFQGNSAPDKSGLPSDRFSAERTGGSVSTLTIQRTQQEDSAVYLCASSFARATDTQYFGPGTRLTVL.

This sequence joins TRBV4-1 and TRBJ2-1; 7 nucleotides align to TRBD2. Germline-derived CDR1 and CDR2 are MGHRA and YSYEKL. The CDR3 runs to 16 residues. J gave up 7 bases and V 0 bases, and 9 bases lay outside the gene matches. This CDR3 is CASSQDPGLVPNEQFF. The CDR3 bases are TGCGCCAGCAGCCAAGACCCCGGACTAGTCCCAAATGAGCAGTTCTTC.

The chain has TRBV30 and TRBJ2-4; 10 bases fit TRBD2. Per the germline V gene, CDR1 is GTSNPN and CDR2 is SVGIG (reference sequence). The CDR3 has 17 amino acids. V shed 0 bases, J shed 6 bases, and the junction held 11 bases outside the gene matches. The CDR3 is CAWSVASGRAFINIQYF. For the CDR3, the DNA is TGTGCCTGGAGTGTAGCCAGCGGGAGGGCCTTTATAAACATTCAGTACTTC.

The CDR3 region is CSFSHGDEQYF. CDR3 bases: TGCAGCTTTTCGCATGGAGACGAGCAGTACTTC. The chain combines TRBV29-1 with TRBJ2-7, with D hard to call. CDR1 SQVTM and CDR2 ANQGSEA come from the germline V gene. Trimming removed 8 bases from V and 5 bases from J, with 13 bases in between. The CDR3 spans 11 residues.

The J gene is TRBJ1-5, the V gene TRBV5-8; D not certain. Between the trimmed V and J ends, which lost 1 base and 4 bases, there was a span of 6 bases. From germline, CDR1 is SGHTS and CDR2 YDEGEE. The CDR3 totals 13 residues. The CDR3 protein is CASSLSGNQPQHF. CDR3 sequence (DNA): TGTGCCAGCAGCTTGTCCGGTAATCAGCCCCAGCATTTT.

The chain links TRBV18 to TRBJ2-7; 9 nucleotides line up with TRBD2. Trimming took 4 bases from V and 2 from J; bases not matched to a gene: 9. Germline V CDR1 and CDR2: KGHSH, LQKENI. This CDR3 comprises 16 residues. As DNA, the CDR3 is TGTGCCAGCTCACTCCCCCGACTAGCGGACACCTACGAGCAGTACTTC. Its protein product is CASSLPRLADTYEQYF.

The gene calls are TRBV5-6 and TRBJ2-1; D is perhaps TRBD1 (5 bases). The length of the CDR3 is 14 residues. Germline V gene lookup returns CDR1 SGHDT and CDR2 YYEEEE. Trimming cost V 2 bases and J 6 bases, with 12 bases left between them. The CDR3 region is CASSFRDRANEQFF. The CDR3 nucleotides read TGTGCCAGCAGCTTTCGAGACAGAGCCAATGAGCAGTTCTTC.